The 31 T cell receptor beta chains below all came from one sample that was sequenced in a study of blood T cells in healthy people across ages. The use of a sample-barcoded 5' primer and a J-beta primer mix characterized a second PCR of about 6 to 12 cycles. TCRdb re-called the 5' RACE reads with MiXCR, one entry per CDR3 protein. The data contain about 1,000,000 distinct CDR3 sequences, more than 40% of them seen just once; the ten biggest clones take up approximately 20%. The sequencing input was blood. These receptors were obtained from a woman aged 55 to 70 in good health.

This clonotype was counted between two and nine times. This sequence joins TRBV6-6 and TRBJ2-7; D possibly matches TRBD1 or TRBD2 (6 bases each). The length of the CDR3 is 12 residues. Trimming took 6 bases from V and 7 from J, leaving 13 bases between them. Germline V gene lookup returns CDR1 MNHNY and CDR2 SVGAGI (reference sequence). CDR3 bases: TGTGCCAGCAGCCCCCGGGGGCAAGAGCAGTACTTC. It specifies CASSPRGQEQYF.

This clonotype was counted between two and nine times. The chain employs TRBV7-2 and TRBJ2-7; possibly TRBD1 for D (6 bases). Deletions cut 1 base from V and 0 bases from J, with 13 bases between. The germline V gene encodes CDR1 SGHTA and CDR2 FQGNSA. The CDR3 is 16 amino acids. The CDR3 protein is CASSLDGTRPSYEQYF. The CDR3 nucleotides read TGTGCCAGCAGCTTAGATGGGACAAGACCCTCCTACGAGCAGTACTTC.

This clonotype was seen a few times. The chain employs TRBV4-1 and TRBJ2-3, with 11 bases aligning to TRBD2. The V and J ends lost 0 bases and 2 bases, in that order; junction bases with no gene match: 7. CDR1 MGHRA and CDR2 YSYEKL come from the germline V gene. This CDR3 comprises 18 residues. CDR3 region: CASSQDGSLAGATDTQYF. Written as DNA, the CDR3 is TGCGCCAGCAGCCAAGATGGCTCACTAGCGGGAGCCACAGATACGCAGTATTTT.

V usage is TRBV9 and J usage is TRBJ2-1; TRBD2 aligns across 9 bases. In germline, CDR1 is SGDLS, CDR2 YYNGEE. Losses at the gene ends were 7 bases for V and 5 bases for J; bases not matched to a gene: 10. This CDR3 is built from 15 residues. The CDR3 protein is CASSRQREVNNEQFF. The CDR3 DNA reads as TGTGCCAGCTCGAGGCAGCGGGAGGTTAACAATGAGCAGTTCTTC.

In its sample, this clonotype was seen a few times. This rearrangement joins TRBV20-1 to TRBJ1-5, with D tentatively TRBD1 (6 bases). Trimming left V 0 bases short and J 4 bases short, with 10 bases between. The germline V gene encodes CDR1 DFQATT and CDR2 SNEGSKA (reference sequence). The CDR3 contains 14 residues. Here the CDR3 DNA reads TGCAGTGCTAGAGAGGGGGCTGGGAATCAGCCCCAGCATTTT. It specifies CSAREGAGNQPQHF.

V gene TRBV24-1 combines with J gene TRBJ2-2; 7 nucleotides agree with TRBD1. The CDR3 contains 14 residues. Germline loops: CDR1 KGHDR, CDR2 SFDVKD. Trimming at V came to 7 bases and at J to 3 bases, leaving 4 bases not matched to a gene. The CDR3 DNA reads TGTGCCACCAGCGGGACAGAGGACACCGGGGAGCTGTTTTTT. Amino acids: CATSGTEDTGELFF.

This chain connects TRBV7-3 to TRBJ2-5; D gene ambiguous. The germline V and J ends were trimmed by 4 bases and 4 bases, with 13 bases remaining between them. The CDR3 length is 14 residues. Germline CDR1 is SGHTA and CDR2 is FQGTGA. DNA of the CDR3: TGTGCCAGCAGCTCTCTAGGTGTTCGAGAGACCCAGTACTTC. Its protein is CASSSLGVRETQYF.

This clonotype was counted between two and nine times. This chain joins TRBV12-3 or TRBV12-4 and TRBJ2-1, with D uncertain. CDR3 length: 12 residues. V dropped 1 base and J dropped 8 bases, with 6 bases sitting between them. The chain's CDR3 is CASSLDGDEQFF. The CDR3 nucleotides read TGTGCCAGCAGTTTAGACGGCGATGAGCAGTTCTTC.

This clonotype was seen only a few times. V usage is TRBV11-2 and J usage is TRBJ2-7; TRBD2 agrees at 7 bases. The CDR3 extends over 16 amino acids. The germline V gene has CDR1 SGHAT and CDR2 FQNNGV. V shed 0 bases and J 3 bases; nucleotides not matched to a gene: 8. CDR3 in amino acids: CASSLDVAGGVYEQYF. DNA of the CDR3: TGTGCCAGCAGCTTAGATGTAGCGGGCGGTGTCTACGAGCAGTACTTC.

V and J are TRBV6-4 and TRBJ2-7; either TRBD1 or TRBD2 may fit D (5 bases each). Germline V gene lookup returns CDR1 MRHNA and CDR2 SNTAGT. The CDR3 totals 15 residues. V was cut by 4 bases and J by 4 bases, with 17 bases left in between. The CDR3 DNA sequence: TGTGCCAGCAGTGCCTATCCTAGTGGGGGATACGAGCAGTACTTC. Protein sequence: CASSAYPSGGYEQYF.

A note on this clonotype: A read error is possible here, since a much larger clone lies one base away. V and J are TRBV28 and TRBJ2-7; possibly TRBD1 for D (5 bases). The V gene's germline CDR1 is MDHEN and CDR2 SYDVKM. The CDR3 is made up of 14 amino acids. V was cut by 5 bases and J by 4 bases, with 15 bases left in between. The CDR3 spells CASSVRQGRYEQYF. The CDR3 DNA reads TGTGCCAGCAGTGTACGGCAGGGTAGATACGAGCAGTACTTC.

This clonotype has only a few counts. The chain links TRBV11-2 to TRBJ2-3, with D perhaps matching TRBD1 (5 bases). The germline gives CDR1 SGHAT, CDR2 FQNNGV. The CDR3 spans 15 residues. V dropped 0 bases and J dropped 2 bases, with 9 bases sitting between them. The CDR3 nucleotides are TGTGCCAGCAGCTTAGAATCAGGGCCCACAGATACGCAGTATTTT. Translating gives CASSLESGPTDTQYF.

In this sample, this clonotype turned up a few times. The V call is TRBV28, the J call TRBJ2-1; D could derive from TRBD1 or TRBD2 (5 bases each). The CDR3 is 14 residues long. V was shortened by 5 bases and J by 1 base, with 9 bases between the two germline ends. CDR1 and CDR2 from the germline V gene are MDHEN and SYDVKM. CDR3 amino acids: CASSEGSSYNEQFF. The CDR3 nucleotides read TGTGCCAGCAGTGAGGGGAGTTCCTACAATGAGCAGTTCTTC.

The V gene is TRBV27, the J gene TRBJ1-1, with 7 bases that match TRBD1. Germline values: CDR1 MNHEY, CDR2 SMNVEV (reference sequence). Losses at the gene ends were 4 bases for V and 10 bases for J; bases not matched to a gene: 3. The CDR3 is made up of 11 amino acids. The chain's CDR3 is CASSSTGPAFF. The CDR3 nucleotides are TGTGCCAGCAGTTCGACAGGGCCAGCTTTCTTT.

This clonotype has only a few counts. The DNA for the CDR3 is TGTGCCAGCAGCTTAGCTAAGTGGGGGAGGGCCTACGAGCAGTACTTC. Translation gives CASSLAKWGRAYEQYF. The rearrangement uses TRBV7-8 and TRBJ2-7; 7 bases align to TRBD2. Germline CDR1 is SGHVS and CDR2 is FQNEAQ. The CDR3 contains 16 residues. The trim removed 0 bases at V and 2 bases at J, leaving 7 bases unmatched.

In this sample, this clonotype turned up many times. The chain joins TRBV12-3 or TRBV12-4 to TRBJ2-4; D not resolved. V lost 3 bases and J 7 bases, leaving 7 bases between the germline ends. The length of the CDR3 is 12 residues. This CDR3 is CASSLGANIQYF. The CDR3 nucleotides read TGTGCCAGCAGTTTGGGTGCGAACATTCAGTACTTC.

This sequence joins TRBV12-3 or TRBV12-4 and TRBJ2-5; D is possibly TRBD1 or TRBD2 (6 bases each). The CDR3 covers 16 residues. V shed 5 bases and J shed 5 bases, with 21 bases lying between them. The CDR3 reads CASSPLGGSGAETQYF. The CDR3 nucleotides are TGTGCCAGCAGTCCCTTGGGGGGCTCGGGCGCGGAGACCCAGTACTTC.

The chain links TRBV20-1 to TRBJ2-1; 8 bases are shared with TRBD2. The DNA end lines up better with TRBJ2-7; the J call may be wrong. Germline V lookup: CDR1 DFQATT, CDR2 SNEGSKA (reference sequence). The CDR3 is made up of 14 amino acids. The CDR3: CSASLGLGYNEQYF. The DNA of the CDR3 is TGCAGTGCTAGTTTGGGACTAGGTTACAATGAGCAGTACTTC.

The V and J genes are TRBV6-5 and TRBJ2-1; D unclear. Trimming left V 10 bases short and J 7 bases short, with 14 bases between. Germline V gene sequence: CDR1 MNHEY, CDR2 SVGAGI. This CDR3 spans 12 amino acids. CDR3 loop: CATQSSTNEQFF. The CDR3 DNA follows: TGTGCCACCCAGAGTTCTACAAATGAGCAGTTCTTC.

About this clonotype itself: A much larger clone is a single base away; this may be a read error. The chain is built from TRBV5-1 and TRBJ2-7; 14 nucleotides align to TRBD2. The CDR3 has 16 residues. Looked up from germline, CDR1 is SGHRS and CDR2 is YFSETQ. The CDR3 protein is CASSLAGLAGDDERYF. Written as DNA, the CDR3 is TGCGCCAGCAGCTTGGCGGGACTAGCGGGAGACGACGAGCGGTACTTC.

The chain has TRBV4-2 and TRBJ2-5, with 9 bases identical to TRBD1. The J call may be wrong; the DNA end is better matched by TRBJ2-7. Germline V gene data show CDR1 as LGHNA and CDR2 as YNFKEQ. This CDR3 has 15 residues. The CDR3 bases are TGTGCCAGCAGCCAGAGTGGACAGGGGAGTCACGAGCAGTACTTC. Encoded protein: CASSQSGQGSHEQYF.

CDR3: CASSLRESSYNEQYF. The CDR3 nucleotides are TGTGCCAGCAGTTTAAGGGAAAGCTCCTACAATGAGCAGTACTTC. This rearrangement joins TRBV27 to TRBJ2-7; no clear D gene. Trimming pared 2 bases from V and 7 bases from J, leaving 18 bases between. The germline V gene has CDR1 MNHEY and CDR2 SMNVEV (reference sequence). This CDR3 is built from 15 residues.

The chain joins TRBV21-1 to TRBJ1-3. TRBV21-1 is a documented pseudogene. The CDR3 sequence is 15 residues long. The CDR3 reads CASSKAELGGNTIYF. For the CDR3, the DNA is TGTGCCAGCAGCAAAGCGGAGCTTGGGGGAAACACCATATATTTT.

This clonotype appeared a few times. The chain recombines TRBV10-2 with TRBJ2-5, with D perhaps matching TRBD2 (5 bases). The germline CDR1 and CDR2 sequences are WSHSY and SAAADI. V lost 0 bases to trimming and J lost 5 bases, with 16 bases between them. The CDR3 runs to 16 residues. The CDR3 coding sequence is TGCGCCAGCAGTGAGTCCTCGGGGTTGCGAGCGGAGACCCAGTACTTC. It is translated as CASSESSGLRAETQYF.

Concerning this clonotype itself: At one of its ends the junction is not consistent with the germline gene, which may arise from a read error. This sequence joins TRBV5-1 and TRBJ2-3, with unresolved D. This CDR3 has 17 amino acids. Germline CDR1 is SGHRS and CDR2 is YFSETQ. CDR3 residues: CASSWGPLDPGEDAQYF. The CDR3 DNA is TGCGCCAGCAGCTGGGGTCCCCTCGACCCTGGGGAAGATGCGCAGTATTTT. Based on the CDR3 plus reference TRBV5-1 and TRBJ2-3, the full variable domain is KAGVTQTPRYLIKTRGQQVTLSCSPISGHRSVSWYQQTPGQGLQFLFEYFSETQRNKGNFPGRFSGRQFSNSRSEMNVSTLELGDSALYLCASSWGPLDPGEDAQYFGPGTRLTVL.

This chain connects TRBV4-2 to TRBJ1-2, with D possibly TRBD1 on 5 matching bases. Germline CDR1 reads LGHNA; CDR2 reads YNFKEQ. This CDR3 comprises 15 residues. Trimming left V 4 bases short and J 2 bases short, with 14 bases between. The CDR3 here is CASSPTGGENYGYTF. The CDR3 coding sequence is TGTGCCAGCAGCCCAACGGGGGGAGAAAACTATGGCTACACCTTC.

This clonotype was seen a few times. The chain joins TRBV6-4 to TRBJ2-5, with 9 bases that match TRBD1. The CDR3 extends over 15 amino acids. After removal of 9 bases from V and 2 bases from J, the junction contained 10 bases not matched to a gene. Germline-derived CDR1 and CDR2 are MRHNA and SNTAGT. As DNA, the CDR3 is TGTGCCAGTAAACAGGGGGCGAATCGGCAAGAGACCCAGTACTTC. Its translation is CASKQGANRQETQYF.

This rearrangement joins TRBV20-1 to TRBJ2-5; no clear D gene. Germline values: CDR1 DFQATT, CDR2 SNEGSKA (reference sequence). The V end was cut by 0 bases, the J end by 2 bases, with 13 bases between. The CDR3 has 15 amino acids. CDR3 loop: CSARDLGPRQETQYF. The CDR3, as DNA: TGCAGTGCTAGAGATCTGGGCCCCCGGCAAGAGACCCAGTACTTC.

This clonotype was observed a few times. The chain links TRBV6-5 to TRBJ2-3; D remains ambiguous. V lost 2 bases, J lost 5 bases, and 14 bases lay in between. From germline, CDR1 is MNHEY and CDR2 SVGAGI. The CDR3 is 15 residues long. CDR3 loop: CASSYDGSVRDTQYF. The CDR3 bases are TGTGCCAGCAGTTACGATGGTAGTGTAAGAGATACGCAGTATTTT.

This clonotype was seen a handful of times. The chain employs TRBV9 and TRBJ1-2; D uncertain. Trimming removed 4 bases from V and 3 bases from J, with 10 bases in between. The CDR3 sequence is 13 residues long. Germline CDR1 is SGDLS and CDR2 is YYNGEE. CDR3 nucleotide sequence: TGTGCCAGCAGCCTTGGGAACGACTATGGCTACACCTTC. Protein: CASSLGNDYGYTF.

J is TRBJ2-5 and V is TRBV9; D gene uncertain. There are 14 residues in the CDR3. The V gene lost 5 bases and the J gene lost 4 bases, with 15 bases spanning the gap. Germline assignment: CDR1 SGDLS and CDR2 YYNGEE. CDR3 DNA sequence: TGTGCCAGCAGTCCCCGAGTTATGGGAGAGACCCAGTACTTC. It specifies CASSPRVMGETQYF.